A selection of T cell receptor beta chains follows, all from one sample in a study of blood T cell repertoires in COVID-19. Clones were read by immunoSEQ multiplex PCR, and TCRdb kept only the in-frame ones, dropping some. The sample shows 150,000 to 200,000 clones, roughly 81% of them seen only once. Sequenced sample: peripheral blood. The receptors were gathered from a woman aged 80 or older with COVID-19, enrolled during active disease. The CDR3 runs from the conserved cysteine through the conserved F or W. Fields, in order: clone size, J gene, D gene, V gene, CDR3 DNA, CDR3 protein. The D gene is left open where the match is weak. Only some rows state a clone size, as once, few, many or a class for expanded clones.

. TRBJ1-1 TRBD1 TRBV10-3 TGTGCCATCAATACACAGGGGGCCCCTGAAGCTTTCTTT CAINTQGAPEAFF
. TRBJ2-7 TRBD2 TRBV6-1 TGTGCCAGCAGTTTGGGACTAGCGGGAGGGCACGAGCAGTACTTC CASSLGLAGGHEQYF
once TRBJ1-1 TRBD1 TRBV5-1 TGCGCCAGCAGCTTACCAAACGTATCCCGGGACAGGGAGAACACTGAAGCTTTCTTT CASSLPNVSRDRENTEAFF
. TRBJ2-2 . TRBV5-5 TGTGCCAGCAGCTCCACCGGGACTGACACCGGGGAGCTGTTTTTT CASSSTGTDTGELFF
. TRBJ2-7 . TRBV18 TGTGCCAGCTCACCACCATCTATAGAGCAGTACTTC CASSPPSIEQYF
. TRBJ2-7 TRBD2 TRBV7-2 TGTGCCAGCAGCGCCTCCGGGACTACCTACTACGAGCAGTACTTC CASSASGTTYYEQYF
. TRBJ1-1 TRBD1 TRBV6-5 TGTGCCAGCAGTTACTCTCGACAGGGGGTAACTGAAGCTTTCTTT CASSYSRQGVTEAFF
. TRBJ2-4 . TRBV23-1 TGCGCCAGCAGTCAATCCGTCAAATATGAGAGACTAGCCAAAAACATTCAGTACTTC CASSQSVKYERLAKNIQYF
few TRBJ2-2 . TRBV7-7 TGTGCCAGCAGCTCCCGGACTGGATCGAACACCGGGGAGCTGTTTTTT CASSSRTGSNTGELFF
few TRBJ1-4 . TRBV24-1 TGTGCCACCAGTGATAAGCTTGTTGCAACTAATGAAAAACTGTTTTTT CATSDKLVATNEKLFF
. TRBJ1-6 . TRBV11-2 TGTGCCAGCAGCTTAGGGGGCAGAGGCTCCTATAATTCACCCCTCCACTTT CASSLGGRGSYNSPLHF
once TRBJ2-2 . TRBV18 TGTGCCAGCTCGCCCAACGGAGGTCGGGAGAGCACCGGGGAGCTGTTTTTT CASSPNGGRESTGELFF
. TRBJ2-7 TRBD1 TRBV2 TGTGCCAGCAGGGACAGGGGCGATTACGAGCAGTACTTC CASRDRGDYEQYF
. TRBJ2-7 . TRBV4-1 TGCGCCAGCAGCCAACTCCCCGGGAAAACTCTCGAGCAGTACTTC CASSQLPGKTLEQYF
. TRBJ2-1 TRBD1 TRBV19 TGTGCCAGTAGTTTCGGACAGGGCTCCTACAATGAGCAGTTCTTC CASSFGQGSYNEQFF
. TRBJ1-6 TRBD1 TRBV5-4 TGTGCCAGCAGCGAACCGGGACAGGGGAATTCACCCCTCCACTTT CASSEPGQGNSPLHF
. TRBJ2-7 TRBD1 TRBV29-1 TGCAGCGTCTTGGACAGGGGAGGCTACGAGCAGTACTTC CSVLDRGGYEQYF
. TRBJ1-3 . TRBV11-3 TGTGCCAGCAGCTTAAGAACCGGGGGAAACACCATATATTTT CASSLRTGGNTIYF
. TRBJ2-5 . TRBV15 TGTGCCACCAGCAGAGATCACGCGGGCCGGGAGACCCAGTACTTC CATSRDHAGRETQYF
. TRBJ2-5 TRBD2 TRBV10-3 TGTGCCATAGCGGGAGGGCCCCAAGAGACCCAGTACTTC CAIAGGPQETQYF
. TRBJ2-3 . TRBV3-1/TRBV3-2 TGTGCCGTGCGCAGCGGGAGCACAGATACGCAGTATTTT CAVRSGSTDTQYF
once TRBJ2-7 . TRBV11-2 TGTGCCAGCAGCTTTAGTTCCGCGGGCTACGAGCAGTACTTC CASSFSSAGYEQYF
. TRBJ1-6 . TRBV27 TGTGCCAGCAGTGACTATTGGGCAGGGGATTTGATGTCCTCCTATAATTCACCCCTCCACTTT CASSDYWAGDLMSSYNSPLHF
. TRBJ1-3 . TRBV3-1/TRBV3-2 TGTGCCAGCAGCCCGGGCCGAGGGGGCTCTGGAAACACCATATATTTT CASSPGRGGSGNTIYF
. TRBJ1-5 . TRBV7-9 TGTGCCAGCAGCCGGGGAGGGGACACCAATCAGCCCCAGCATTTT CASSRGGDTNQPQHF
. TRBJ1-3 TRBD1 TRBV23-1 TGCGCCAGCAGTCAATCGGGGACAGGGCAGTTCTCTGGAAACACCATATATTTT CASSQSGTGQFSGNTIYF
. TRBJ1-2 . TRBV19 TGTGCCAGTAGCTTCAGGGCTAACTATGGCTACACCTTC CASSFRANYGYTF
. TRBJ2-3 TRBD1 TRBV6-2/TRBV6-3 TGTGCCAGCAGTTACGACGAGGGGGCTACGCAGTATTTT CASSYDEGATQYF
. TRBJ2-1 TRBD2 TRBV19 TGTGCCAGTAGTATTGTTGGACTAGCGGGGAACAATGAGCAGTTCTTC CASSIVGLAGNNEQFF
. TRBJ1-3 . TRBV19 TGTGCCAGTACCCTACCGGACAGAGCGCCCACCATATATTTT CASTLPDRAPTIYF
. TRBJ2-7 . TRBV15 TGTGCCACCAGCAGGGAGGCCGGCTACGAGCAGTACTTC CATSREAGYEQYF
. TRBJ2-1 . TRBV19 TGTGCCAGTAATCTAGGCAGGGGACCCAATGAGCAGTTCTTC CASNLGRGPNEQFF
. TRBJ1-5 . TRBV28 TGTGCCAGCAGTCTAAACTTCATTCAGCCCCAGCATTTT CASSLNFIQPQHF
. TRBJ1-3 . TRBV24-1 TGTGCCACCAGTGATTTGCGGAGTGGAAACACCATATATTTT CATSDLRSGNTIYF
few TRBJ1-2 . TRBV28 TGTGCCAGCAGTAGGGGGGACATTTGGGAGGGTTATGACTATGGCTACACCTTC CASSRGDIWEGYDYGYTF
. TRBJ1-6 . TRBV19 TGTGCCAGTAGTATACAGGAATCACCCCTCCACTTT CASSIQESPLHF